A single sample gave rise to the 27 T cell receptor beta chains below, sequenced in a study of T cell changes during pregnancy in multiple sclerosis. The protocol was immunoSEQ multiplex PCR, while the TCRdb copy is restricted to in-frame clones and leaves out a portion. The sample contains about 81,000 clones, about 94% of which appear only once. Sequencing used peripheral blood, obtained in the third trimester of pregnancy. The receptors were gathered from a female donor with multiple sclerosis, enrolled in a pregnancy study.

This clone was seen more than once but under ten times. The chain employs TRBV6-5 and TRBJ1-1; 7 positions match TRBD1. Germline loops: CDR1 MNHEY, CDR2 SVGAGI. The ends lost 5 bases at V and 1 base at J; junction bases unmatched: 4. The CDR3 sequence is 14 residues long. CDR3 sequence reads: CASSLGQENTEAFF. CDR3 sequence (DNA): TGTGCCAGCAGTCTTGGACAGGAGAACACTGAAGCTTTCTTT.

CDR3 in DNA: TGTGCCAGCAGTACACTAGCGGGGGCGACCTACAATGAGCAGTTCTTC. Encoded protein: CASSTLAGATYNEQFF. The chain combines TRBV21-1 with TRBJ2-1; the DNA was not compared with TRBD2, the D call given in the table. TRBV21-1 is described as a pseudogene. The CDR3 runs to 16 residues.

The CDR3 protein is CASSVSRDRAAPYGYTF. In nucleotides, the CDR3 is TGTGCCAGCAGTGTGTCCCGGGACAGGGCCGCACCCTATGGCTACACCTTC. V and J are TRBV6-1 and TRBJ1-2; TRBD1 aligns across 9 bases. V trimming: 4 bases; J trimming: 4 bases; junction bases outside the gene matches: 13. Per the germline V gene, CDR1 is MNHNS and CDR2 is SASEGT. The CDR3 runs 17 residues.

The chain links TRBV9 to TRBJ2-7, with 15 bases aligning to TRBD2. The CDR3 has 14 residues. Germline CDR1 and CDR2: SGDLS and YYNGEE. The V and J ends lost 4 bases and 6 bases, in that order; junction bases with no gene match: 2. The chain's CDR3 is CASSRTSGGAEQYF. In nucleotides, the CDR3 is TGTGCCAGCAGCCGGACTAGCGGGGGGGCCGAGCAGTACTTC.

The V and J genes are TRBV9 and TRBJ1-5; weak D call: TRBD1 (5 bases). Germline V gene sequence: CDR1 SGDLS, CDR2 YYNGEE. There are 17 residues in the CDR3. The ends were cut back, 6 bases at V and 0 bases at J, with 19 bases in the middle. The CDR3 is CASNPIPGGDSNQPQHF. The CDR3 nucleotides are TGTGCCAGCAACCCGATCCCCGGGGGGGATAGCAATCAGCCCCAGCATTTT.

The chain links TRBV11-2 to TRBJ2-7; weak D call: TRBD1 (6 bases). The CDR3 totals 13 residues. The ends were cut back, 5 bases at V and 4 bases at J, with 12 bases in the middle. Germline assignment: CDR1 SGHAT and CDR2 FQNNGV. CDR3 DNA: TGTGCCAGCAGCCCTACAGGGTGGTACGAGCAGTACTTC. The encoded protein is CASSPTGWYEQYF. Full variable domain (remainder filled in from reference TRBV11-2 and TRBJ2-7): EAGVAQSPRYKIIEKRQSVAFWCNPISGHATLYWYQQILGQGPKLLIQFQNNGVVDDSQLPKDRFSAERLKGVDSTLKIQPAKLEDSAVYLCASSPTGWYEQYFGPGTRLTVT.

J is TRBJ2-1 and V is TRBV7-9; D may be TRBD1 (5 bases). CDR3 length equals 12 residues. Trimming removed 4 bases from V and 5 bases from J, with 6 bases in between. Per germline, CDR1 SEHNR and CDR2 FQNEAQ (reference sequence). The DNA for the CDR3 is TGTGCCAGCAGCTCGGACAACAATGAGCAGTTCTTC. It yields the protein CASSSDNNEQFF.

J is TRBJ1-1 and V is TRBV6-5, with D unresolved. V was pared by 2 bases and J by 0 bases, with 7 bases between. Germline CDR1 and CDR2: MNHEY and SVGAGI. CDR3 length: 14 amino acids. The CDR3 is CASSYDGVNTEAFF. The CDR3 DNA sequence: TGTGCCAGCAGTTACGACGGAGTGAACACTGAAGCTTTCTTT.

V usage is TRBV7-2 and J usage is TRBJ2-7; TRBD1 matches 7 bases. The CDR3 runs to 15 residues. With V trimmed by 3 bases and J by 2 bases, 7 bases remained unmatched. CDR1 and CDR2 from the germline V gene are SGHTA and FQGNSA. The CDR3: CASSFEGAGTYEQYF. The CDR3 DNA follows: TGTGCCAGCAGCTTTGAGGGGGCAGGGACCTACGAGCAGTACTTC.

The chain uses TRBV6-1 and TRBJ2-7; D might be TRBD2 (6 bases). The CDR3 totals 13 residues. V lost 10 bases and J lost 4, with 17 bases in between. Per the germline V gene, CDR1 is MNHNS and CDR2 is SASEGT. CDR3 in DNA: TGTGCCACCGGGGGTGGAGTTTTGTACGAGCAGTACTTC. The encoded protein is CATGGGVLYEQYF.

This rearrangement joins TRBV14 to TRBJ1-3; no clear D. Trimming pared 1 base from V and 0 bases from J, leaving 7 bases between. The CDR3 sequence is 15 residues long. The germline gives CDR1 SGHDN, CDR2 FVKESK. In DNA form, the CDR3 reads TGTGCCAGCAGCCAAGTCACTCTCTCTGGAAACACCATATATTTT. Encoded protein: CASSQVTLSGNTIYF. The whole variable domain, remainder taken from reference TRBV14 and TRBJ1-3, is EAGVTQFPSHSVIEKGQTVTLRCDPISGHDNLYWYRRVMGKEIKFLLHFVKESKQDESGMPNNRFLAERTGGTYSTLKVQPAELEDSGVYFCASSQVTLSGNTIYFGEGSWLTVV.

The J gene is TRBJ2-2, the V gene TRBV4-2; 8 positions agree with TRBD2. CDR1 and CDR2 from the germline V gene are LGHNA and YNFKEQ. The CDR3 totals 18 residues. With 4 bases clipped from V and 0 bases from J, the junction kept 10 bases outside the gene matches. CDR3 sequence (DNA): TGTGCCAGCAGCCCTATCCCAGGACTAGCTCCGAACACCGGGGAGCTGTTTTTT. This gives the protein CASSPIPGLAPNTGELFF.

The chain uses TRBV19 and TRBJ1-1, with D perhaps matching TRBD1 (6 bases). V dropped 4 bases and J dropped 10 bases, with 19 bases sitting between them. The CDR3 runs 14 residues. CDR1 is LNHDA and CDR2 is SQIVND in the germline V gene (reference sequence). The CDR3 nucleotides are TGTGCCAGTAGTACGAAATTAGACAGGTCGGGAGCTTTCTTT. Its protein is CASSTKLDRSGAFF. The full variable domain, in which reference TRBV19 and TRBJ1-1 provide the parts outside the CDR3, is DGGITQSPKYLFRKEGQNVTLSCEQNLNHDAMYWYRQDPGQGLRLIYYSQIVNDFQKGDIAEGYSVSREKKESFPLTVTSAQKNPTAFYLCASSTKLDRSGAFFGQGTRLTVV.

This clone was found once. CDR3 nucleotide sequence: TGCGCCAGCAGCTTGGCGGGACTACCGGACGAGCAGTACTTC. Encoded protein: CASSLAGLPDEQYF. This sequence joins TRBV5-1 and TRBJ2-7; 7 nucleotides match TRBD2. Trimming took 0 bases from V and 5 from J; bases not matched to a gene: 5. The CDR3 covers 14 residues. The germline V gene encodes CDR1 SGHRS and CDR2 YFSETQ.

The chain links TRBV11-3 to TRBJ2-1, with D possibly matching TRBD2 (6 bases). The CDR3 runs to 16 residues. V was trimmed by 3 bases and J by 6 bases, leaving 18 bases between them. CDR1 is SGHNT and CDR2 is YENEEA in the germline V gene. CDR3 DNA sequence: TGTGCCAGCAGCTTCGCGGGACCGGCCCATACCAATGAGCAGTTCTTC. This translates into CASSFAGPAHTNEQFF.

This rearrangement joins TRBV18 to TRBJ1-1, with D uncertain. The CDR3 has 14 amino acids. Germline-derived CDR1 and CDR2 are KGHSH and LQKENI. V was trimmed by 6 bases and J by 1 base, leaving 12 bases between them. The CDR3 nucleotides are TGTGCCAGCTCCCTCAAGGGAGGGAACACTGAAGCTTTCTTT. It is translated as CASSLKGGNTEAFF. The full variable domain, rest sourced from reference TRBV18 and TRBJ1-1, is NAGVMQNPRHLVRRRGQEARLRCSPMKGHSHVYWYRQLPEEGLKFMVYLQKENIIDESGMPKERFSAEFPKEGPSILRIQQVVRGDSAAYFCASSLKGGNTEAFFGQGTRLTVV.

The chain joins TRBV9 to TRBJ1-4; 8 bases are shared with TRBD1. With 3 bases clipped from V and 8 bases from J, the junction kept 18 bases outside the gene matches. The CDR3 sequence is 18 residues long. Germline loops: CDR1 SGDLS, CDR2 YYNGEE. The CDR3 sequence is CASSAPIGQGASLEKLFF. The DNA for the CDR3 is TGTGCCAGCAGCGCTCCCATCGGCCAGGGGGCGAGTTTGGAAAAACTGTTTTTT.

V usage is TRBV2 and J usage is TRBJ2-1; 9 bases fit TRBD2. The CDR3 has 16 residues. The germline V gene encodes CDR1 SNHLY and CDR2 FYNNEI. V was clipped by 7 bases and J by 5 bases; unmatched bases: 12. CDR3 region: CASTWPASGVHNEQFF. In nucleotides, the CDR3 is TGTGCCAGCACATGGCCGGCTAGCGGGGTCCACAATGAGCAGTTCTTC.

The chain uses TRBV6-5 and TRBJ2-3, with 8 bases fitting TRBD2. This CDR3 spans 15 amino acids. Losses at the gene ends were 5 bases for V and 2 bases for J; bases not matched to a gene: 6. Germline CDR1 and CDR2: MNHEY and SVGAGI. This CDR3 is CASSPLSGVTDTQYF. The CDR3 DNA sequence: TGTGCCAGCAGTCCGCTTAGCGGGGTCACAGATACGCAGTATTTT.

The CDR3 DNA is TGCAGTGCCGGTTCTGCTGCTGAAGCTTTCTTT. It encodes CSAGSAAEAFF. The V and J genes are TRBV20-1 and TRBJ1-1; unclear D gene. Trimming cost V 6 bases and J 6 bases, with 11 bases left between them. Germline V gene sequence: CDR1 DFQATT, CDR2 SNEGSKA (reference sequence). There are 11 residues in the CDR3.

The chain recombines TRBV19 with TRBJ1-2, with a possible D match to TRBD1 (5 bases). Per germline, CDR1 LNHDA and CDR2 SQIVND (reference sequence). V lost 5 bases to trimming and J lost 0 bases, with 13 bases between them. The CDR3 sequence is 15 residues long. CDR3 bases: TGTGCCAGTAGTGGGGCGTTGGGGACTAACTATGGCTACACCTTC. Its translation: CASSGALGTNYGYTF.

This rearrangement joins TRBV5-1 to TRBJ2-2, with D perhaps TRBD1 (5 bases). V was pared by 0 bases and J by 3 bases, with 9 bases between. The CDR3 covers 15 residues. Per the germline V gene, CDR1 is SGHRS and CDR2 is YFSETQ. CDR3: CASSLGGGDTGELFF. The CDR3 bases are TGCGCCAGCAGCTTGGGGGGCGGAGACACCGGGGAGCTGTTTTTT.

This rearrangement joins TRBV7-6 to TRBJ1-4; 7 bases are a match to TRBD1. This CDR3 is built from 13 residues. The V and J ends lost 5 bases and 6 bases, in that order; junction bases with no gene match: 3. Germline V gene sequence: CDR1 SGHVS, CDR2 FNYEAQ. The CDR3 DNA reads as TGTGCCAGCAGCCGGGGGACAGATGAAAAACTGTTTTTT. Translating gives CASSRGTDEKLFF.

This rearrangement joins TRBV7-3 to TRBJ2-5, with D perhaps TRBD1 (6 bases). Trimming left V 0 bases short and J 4 bases short, with 12 bases between. Germline V gene data show CDR1 as SGHTA and CDR2 as FQGTGA. This CDR3 region has 15 residues. CDR3 in DNA: TGTGCCAGCAGCTTAACCCGTTCAGGGGTAGAGACCCAGTACTTC. Its translation: CASSLTRSGVETQYF. Full variable domain (rest looked up from reference TRBV7-3 and TRBJ2-5): GAGVSQTPSNKVTEKGKYVELRCDPISGHTALYWYRQSLGQGPEFLIYFQGTGAADDSGLPNDRFFAVRPEGSVSTLKIQRTERGDSAVYLCASSLTRSGVETQYFGPGTRLLVL.

The chain couples TRBV5-4 to TRBJ2-1; 8 bases are shared with TRBD2. Germline CDR1 SGHNT, CDR2 YYREEE (reference sequence). This CDR3 comprises 16 residues. V lost 0 bases, J lost 3 bases, and 5 bases stayed unmatched. CDR3: CASSLGSGGNYNEQFF. CDR3 bases: TGTGCCAGCAGCTTGGGTTCGGGGGGGAACTACAATGAGCAGTTCTTC.

The chain is built from TRBV13 and TRBJ2-4, with D possibly matching TRBD1 (5 bases). This CDR3 has 14 residues. Trimming removed 2 bases at V and 0 bases at J, with 5 bases between. Germline values: CDR1 PRHDT, CDR2 FYEKMQ (reference sequence). CDR3 nucleotides: TGTGCCAGCAGCTTACAGGGAGCCAAAAACATTCAGTACTTC. Its protein is CASSLQGAKNIQYF.

V gene TRBV4-1 combines with J gene TRBJ2-7, with D unresolved. Germline V gives CDR1 MGHRA, CDR2 YSYEKL. Trimming cost V 1 base and J 2 bases, with 24 bases left between them. The CDR3 extends over 19 amino acids. CDR3 loop: CASSQAQNRDPQGAYEQYF. The CDR3 coding sequence is TGCGCCAGCAGCCAAGCCCAGAACCGCGACCCCCAAGGAGCCTACGAGCAGTACTTC.